This TCR beta chain was recorded in a study of vaccination and CD4 T cells after COVID-19. Across the whole study: Two of the convalescents were Hispanic, and convalescents were six males and four females. Spike peptides, overlapping and drawn from SARS-CoV-2, HCoV-NL63, HCoV-OC43 and HCoV-229E, were used to stimulate cells.

The CDR3 loop spans 13 amino acids. Trimming shortened V by 2 bases and J by 4 bases, and 5 bases separated the two germline ends. Germline V gene lookup returns CDR1 SGHTA and CDR2 FQGTGA. Treatment meaning: roughly 10-day PBMC culture with coronavirus spike peptide pools or control peptides (ViraFEST assay). ViraFEST used peptide pools to expand antigen-specific T cells before TCR sequencing. Oncomine TCR Beta short-read sequencing was applied to DNA from cultured CD4+ T cells. Once CD4+ T cells had been cultured, genomic DNA was extracted from them. TCRdb processed the PCR reads anew with MiXCR; each CDR3 protein has one entry. The table shows more than 15,000 distinct CDR3 sequences, with around 47% occurring only once. With regard to this clonotype: Its antigen remains unidentified.

This receptor was taken from a human donor who had recovered from COVID-19. Material: CD4+ T cells from blood, cultured in vitro. The genes are TRBV7-3 and TRBJ2-2; unclear D gene. CDR3 in amino acids: CASSLRGTGELFF. DNA of the CDR3: TGTGCCAGCAGCTTACGCGGCACCGGGGAGCTGTTTTTT. Variable domain in full (rest from reference TRBV7-3 and TRBJ2-2): GAGVSQTPSNKVTEKGKYVELRCDPISGHTALYWYRQSLGQGPEFLIYFQGTGAADDSGLPNDRFFAVRPEGSVSTLKIQRTERGDSAVYLCASSLRGTGELFFGEGSRLTVL.